The 29 T cell receptor beta chains presented below share a single source sample, sequenced in a study of regulatory T cells in long-lasting Graves disease. Library construction for TCR beta used iRepertoire HTBI primers and Arm-PCR of CDR3 regions. In TCRdb, the multiplex PCR reads were re-called with MiXCR into one record per CDR3 protein. This table holds about 400,000 distinct CDR3 sequences, approximately 16% found once. The time point denotes: newly diagnosed GD, antithyroid drugs for less than 3 months. Isolated PBMC RNA provided the starting material for the TCR library. The sample was also linked to a second study, of T cells in Graves' hyperthyroidism and ophthalmopathy.

This specimen was peripheral blood mononuclear cells (PBMCs), taken at new diagnosis, from a patient treated with antithyroid drugs. The receptors derive from a woman between 35 and 50 years old with Graves disease.

This clonotype was counted between two and nine times. This sequence joins TRBV11-2 and TRBJ2-7; possibly TRBD2 for D (6 bases). The V and J ends lost 0 bases and 0 bases respectively, with 15 bases between them. The length of the CDR3 is 17 residues. Germline CDR1 reads SGHAT; CDR2 reads FQNNGV. CDR3 DNA: TGTGCCAGCAGCTTAGATGGCCTAGCGCAAAGCTCCTACGAGCAGTACTTC. Its protein is CASSLDGLAQSSYEQYF.

Ten or more counts support this clonotype. Germline is not matched at one junction end, which may reflect a read error. This CDR3 is CASSQGGSGANVLTF. The CDR3 coding sequence is TGTGCCAGCAGTCAAGGAGGGTCTGGGGCCAACGTCCTGACTTTC. This chain links TRBV3-1 with TRBJ2-6; possibly TRBD2 for D (6 bases). Germline V gives CDR1 LGHDT, CDR2 YNNKEL (reference sequence). CDR3 size: 15 residues.

This clonotype appeared a few times. The chain recombines TRBV10-3 with TRBJ2-1, with D maybe TRBD2 (6 bases). From germline, CDR1 is ENHRY and CDR2 SYGVKD. Trimming took off 4 bases at V and 5 bases at J, with 12 bases between the two ends. The CDR3 consists of 14 residues. Here the CDR3 DNA reads TGTGCCATCAGTGGGACCGGAGGGGACAATGAGCAGTTCTTC. Translating it yields CAISGTGGDNEQFF.

In its sample, this clonotype was seen many times. V usage is TRBV30 and J usage is TRBJ1-2; D might be TRBD1 (5 bases). The CDR3 is made up of 14 amino acids. CDR1 and CDR2 from the germline V gene are GTSNPN and SVGIG (reference sequence). Trimming cost V 4 bases and J 0 bases, with 12 bases left between them. CDR3 bases: TGTGCCTGGACCGGGGCACTAGCTAACTATGGCTACACCTTC. It is translated as CAWTGALANYGYTF.

This clonotype appeared a few times. The J gene is TRBJ1-2, the V gene TRBV20-1, with D perhaps TRBD1 (5 bases). The CDR3 sequence is 13 residues long. From germline, CDR1 is DFQATT and CDR2 SNEGSKA (reference sequence). Trimming removed 6 bases at V and 3 bases at J, with 14 bases between. CDR3 sequence (DNA): TGCAGTGCCGCCTCAGGGCGCGACTATGGCTACACCTTC. It codes for CSAASGRDYGYTF.

This clonotype was counted at least ten times. This rearrangement joins TRBV30 to TRBJ1-2; maybe TRBD1 (5 bases). Germline V lookup: CDR1 GTSNPN, CDR2 SVGIG (reference sequence). The V end lost 3 bases, the J end lost 3 bases, and 14 bases lay between the germline ends. The CDR3 consists of 14 residues. CDR3 in amino acids: CAWRGGGSYYGYTF. For the CDR3, the DNA is TGTGCCTGGAGGGGGGGGGGTAGCTACTATGGCTACACCTTC.

This clonotype was found many times. This chain uses TRBV20-1 with TRBJ2-1; D may be TRBD1 (5 bases). Looked up from germline, CDR1 is DFQATT and CDR2 is SNEGSKA (reference sequence). This CDR3 spans 14 amino acids. V was clipped by 3 bases and J by 0 bases, with 9 bases between them. This CDR3 reads CSASEGHSYNEQFF. CDR3 bases: TGCAGTGCTAGTGAAGGACACTCCTACAATGAGCAGTTCTTC.

Ten or more counts support this clonotype. The chain uses TRBV11-2 and TRBJ1-2; 7 positions match TRBD1. CDR3 length equals 17 residues. Germline V CDR1 and CDR2: SGHAT, FQNNGV. V dropped 0 bases and J dropped 0; count of bases not matched to a gene: 7. The CDR3 nucleotides are TGTGCCAGCAGCTTAGATCCCGGCAGGGGGGCTAACTATGGCTACACCTTC. It encodes CASSLDPGRGANYGYTF.

This clonotype was seen repeatedly, ten times or more. This CDR3 is CASRFTGTGPTGELFF. CDR3 sequence (DNA): TGTGCCAGCAGATTCACCGGGACAGGGCCCACCGGGGAGCTGTTTTTT. This chain links TRBV6-2 or TRBV6-3 with TRBJ2-2; TRBD1 matches at 9 bases. The germline V gene has CDR1 MNHEY and CDR2 SVGEGT. V trimming: 6 bases; J trimming: 4 bases; junction bases outside the gene matches: 9. The CDR3 spans 16 residues.

Points on this clonotype: A much larger clone is a single base away; this may be a read error. The chain joins TRBV11-3 to TRBJ2-1; unclear D gene. The CDR3 consists of 14 residues. Germline CDR1 reads SGHNT; CDR2 reads YENEEA. The CDR3 here is CASSREESHNEHFF. The CDR3 nucleotides are TGTGCCAGCAGCCGTGAAGAGAGCCACAATGAGCATTTCTTC.

The V call is TRBV20-1, the J call TRBJ2-2; 9 bases agree with TRBD2. The CDR3 extends over 14 amino acids. Germline lookup yields CDR1 DFQATT and CDR2 SNEGSKA (reference sequence). V gave up 6 bases and J gave up 1 base; unmatched junction bases: 3. CDR3 sequence: CSASSGRNTGELFF. CDR3 in DNA: TGCAGTGCGAGTAGCGGGAGGAACACCGGGGAGCTGTTTTTT.

The chain employs TRBV30 and TRBJ2-1; the match to TRBD2 covers 12 bases. V lost 5 bases to trimming and J lost 6 bases; unmatched junction nucleotides: 5. CDR1 and CDR2 from the germline V gene are GTSNPN and SVGIG (reference sequence). This CDR3 comprises 14 residues. Here the CDR3 reads CAWEGLAGLNEQFF. DNA of the CDR3: TGTGCCTGGGAGGGACTAGCGGGTCTCAATGAGCAGTTCTTC.

The chain recombines TRBV19 with TRBJ2-3, with D unclear. CDR3 length: 15 residues. Deletions cut 3 bases from V and 2 bases from J, with 12 bases between. Per the germline V gene, CDR1 is LNHDA and CDR2 is SQIVND (reference sequence). Here the CDR3 DNA reads TGTGCCAGTAGTATTGACCCTCTTCACACAGATACGCAGTATTTT. Its translation: CASSIDPLHTDTQYF.

Remarks on this clonotype: A much more abundant neighbour one base away suggests this may be a read error. This chain joins TRBV2 and TRBJ2-1, with TRBD2 identical over 9 bases. The CDR3 contains 16 residues. CDR1 is SNHLY and CDR2 is FYNNEI in the germline V gene. Trimming cost V 6 bases and J 3 bases; bases outside gene matches: 9. CDR3 loop: CASRRLAEASYNEQFF. The CDR3 region has the DNA TGTGCCAGCAGAAGACTAGCGGAAGCTAGCTACAATGAGCAGTTCTTC.

This clonotype has ten or more counts. The chain employs TRBV3-1 and TRBJ2-5; no reliable D call. Germline V lookup: CDR1 LGHDT, CDR2 YNNKEL (reference sequence). The CDR3 is 14 residues long. V was shortened by 0 bases and J by 7 bases, with 12 bases between the two germline ends. The CDR3 spells CASSQEWVRSTQYF. CDR3 coding DNA: TGTGCCAGCAGCCAAGAGTGGGTTCGGTCGACCCAGTACTTC.

This clonotype was observed many times. The chain joins TRBV3-1 to TRBJ2-1; D not resolved. V was cut by 5 bases and J by 3 bases, with 20 bases left in between. The germline V gene encodes CDR1 LGHDT and CDR2 YNNKEL (reference sequence). The CDR3 has 17 amino acids. The CDR3, as DNA: TGTGCCAGCAGCTACCTACCGCTCGGACCGAACTACAATGAGCAGTTCTTC. It encodes CASSYLPLGPNYNEQFF.

This clonotype has a handful of counts. The chain joins TRBV9 to TRBJ2-5; D gene uncertain. There are 14 residues in the CDR3. Trimming left V 5 bases short and J 1 base short, with 12 bases between. The V gene's germline CDR1 is SGDLS and CDR2 YYNGEE. CDR3 residues: CASSGDGIQETQYF. In DNA, the CDR3 is TGTGCCAGCAGTGGTGACGGAATCCAAGAGACCCAGTACTTC.

CDR3 protein: CASSTGFSGNTIYF. In DNA form, the CDR3 reads TGTGCCAGCAGTACAGGTTTCTCTGGAAACACCATATATTTT. The chain combines TRBV28 with TRBJ1-3, with D perhaps TRBD1 (5 bases). V was clipped by 5 bases and J by 0 bases, with 8 bases between them. Per the germline V gene, CDR1 is MDHEN and CDR2 is SYDVKM. The CDR3 is made up of 14 amino acids.

This clonotype was recorded at least ten times. The V call is TRBV11-2, the J call TRBJ2-6, with D possibly being TRBD1 (5 bases). V lost 2 bases and J 0 bases, leaving 11 bases between the germline ends. Germline CDR1 and CDR2: SGHAT and FQNNGV. The CDR3 covers 17 residues. The CDR3 DNA follows: TGTGCCAGCAGCTTACGCCAGGGAAGCTCTGGGGCCAACGTCCTGACTTTC. Its protein product is CASSLRQGSSGANVLTF.

The chain couples TRBV3-1 to TRBJ1-1, with a possible D match to TRBD1 (5 bases). Germline V CDR1 and CDR2: LGHDT, YNNKEL (reference sequence). CDR3 length: 16 residues. V lost 6 bases to trimming and J lost 1 base, with 18 bases between them. The CDR3 loop reads CASSQTERGRNTEAFF. The CDR3 DNA is TGTGCCAGCAGTCAGACAGAGAGGGGAAGGAACACTGAAGCTTTCTTT.

The chain couples TRBV28 to TRBJ2-2; 8 bases fit TRBD1. With V trimmed by 4 bases and J by 5 bases, 6 bases remained unmatched. CDR1 is MDHEN and CDR2 is SYDVKM in the germline V gene. The CDR3 sequence is 15 residues long. CDR3 amino acids: CASSSDRVVTGELFF. For the CDR3, the DNA is TGTGCCAGCAGTTCGGACAGGGTGGTTACCGGGGAGCTGTTTTTT. The whole variable domain, remainder taken from reference TRBV28 and TRBJ2-2, is DVKVTQSSRYLVKRTGEKVFLECVQDMDHENMFWYRQDPGLGLRLIYFSYDVKMKEKGDIPEGYSVSREKKERFSLILESASTNQTSMYLCASSSDRVVTGELFFGEGSRLTVL.

This clonotype was picked up many times. This rearrangement joins TRBV2 to TRBJ1-3; D not certain. Trimming removed 6 bases from V and 2 bases from J, with 8 bases in between. Germline CDR1 reads SNHLY; CDR2 reads FYNNEI. The CDR3 consists of 13 residues. CDR3 in DNA: TGTGCCAGCAGACCCGGGGCTGGAAACACCATATATTTT. Residues: CASRPGAGNTIYF. Full variable domain (outside the CDR3, taken from reference TRBV2 and TRBJ1-3): EPEVTQTPSHQVTQMGQEVILRCVPISNHLYFYWYRQILGQKVEFLVSFYNNEISEKSEIFDDQFSVERPDGSNFTLKIRSTKLEDSAMYFCASRPGAGNTIYFGEGSWLTVV.

This clonotype was observed at least ten times. This chain connects TRBV14 to TRBJ2-5; D may be TRBD1 (5 bases). This CDR3 comprises 18 residues. The V gene's germline CDR1 is SGHDN and CDR2 FVKESK. The V and J ends lost 5 bases and 3 bases respectively, with 25 bases between them. In nucleotides, the CDR3 is TGTGCCAGCAGCTTCGGGCCGGCTATGGGGCCTGTTGAAGAGACCCAGTACTTC. It specifies CASSFGPAMGPVEETQYF.

In this sample, this clonotype turned up many times. V is TRBV7-8 and J is TRBJ2-1; the match to TRBD2 covers 7 bases. This CDR3 comprises 19 residues. Germline V gene lookup returns CDR1 SGHVS and CDR2 FQNEAQ. Trimming took 2 bases from V and 1 from J; bases not matched to a gene: 14. The CDR3 nucleotides are TGTGCCAGCAGCTTAACAATTTTTAGCGGGTGGGGGTCCTACAATGAGCAGTTCTTC. Encoded protein: CASSLTIFSGWGSYNEQFF.

This clonotype has ten or more counts. The V call is TRBV29-1, the J call TRBJ2-3; maybe TRBD1 (6 bases). CDR3 length: 14 amino acids. In germline, CDR1 is SQVTM, CDR2 ANQGSEA. V was clipped by 4 bases and J by 3 bases, with 14 bases between them. The DNA of the CDR3 is TGCAGCGTTGCGGCAGGGGCGGCAACAGATACGCAGTATTTT. Translation gives CSVAAGAATDTQYF.

This clonotype turned up a few times. The rearrangement links TRBV20-1 to TRBJ1-5; TRBD1 matches at 7 bases. With 3 bases clipped from V and 5 bases from J, the junction kept 10 bases outside the gene matches. Germline values: CDR1 DFQATT, CDR2 SNEGSKA (reference sequence). The CDR3 totals 15 residues. DNA of the CDR3: TGCAGTGCTAGTGGAGGGCAGGGGGGTTATCAGCCCCAGCATTTT. The encoded protein is CSASGGQGGYQPQHF.

Comments on this clonotype: Being one base from a much bigger clone, this may be a read error. The rearrangement uses TRBV12-3 or TRBV12-4 and TRBJ2-2; 11 bases agree with TRBD2. Losses at the gene ends were 10 bases for V and 0 bases for J; bases not matched to a gene: 7. The CDR3 length is 16 residues. The CDR3 sequence is CAISGTSGPNTGELFF. The CDR3 nucleotides are TGTGCCATCAGCGGGACTAGCGGTCCGAACACCGGGGAGCTGTTTTTT.

This clonotype was seen many times. DNA of the CDR3: TGTGCCTGGAGTGACCTGGGCACTGAAGCTTTCTTT. Translating it yields CAWSDLGTEAFF. The gene calls are TRBV30 and TRBJ1-1, with D unclear. CDR3 length: 12 residues. Germline V gives CDR1 GTSNPN, CDR2 SVGIG (reference sequence). Trimming pared 1 base from V and 4 bases from J, leaving 7 bases between. Together with reference TRBV30 and TRBJ1-1, the CDR3 gives the full variable domain: SQTIHQWPATLVQPVGSPLSLECTVEGTSNPNLYWYRQAAGRGLQLLFYSVGIGQISSEVPQNLSASRPQDRQFILSSKKLLLSDSGFYLCAWSDLGTEAFFGQGTRLTVV.

Worth noting for this clonotype: A read error is possible here, since a much larger clone lies one base away. The CDR3 region has the DNA TGTGCCACCAGCAGAGACGAGGGGGTCGGTGAGACCCAGTACTTC. Protein: CATSRDEGVGETQYF. The chain combines TRBV15 with TRBJ2-5, with D possibly TRBD1 on 6 matching bases. Germline V gives CDR1 LNHNV, CDR2 YYDKDF (reference sequence). The CDR3 consists of 15 residues. With 0 bases removed from V and 5 bases from J, the gap between germline ends came to 13 bases. The full variable domain, rest sourced from reference TRBV15 and TRBJ2-5, is DAMVIQNPRYQVTQFGKPVTLSCSQTLNHNVMYWYQQKSSQAPKLLFHYYDKDFNNEADTPDNFQSRRPNTSFCFLDIRSPGLGDTAMYLCATSRDEGVGETQYFGPGTRLLVL.